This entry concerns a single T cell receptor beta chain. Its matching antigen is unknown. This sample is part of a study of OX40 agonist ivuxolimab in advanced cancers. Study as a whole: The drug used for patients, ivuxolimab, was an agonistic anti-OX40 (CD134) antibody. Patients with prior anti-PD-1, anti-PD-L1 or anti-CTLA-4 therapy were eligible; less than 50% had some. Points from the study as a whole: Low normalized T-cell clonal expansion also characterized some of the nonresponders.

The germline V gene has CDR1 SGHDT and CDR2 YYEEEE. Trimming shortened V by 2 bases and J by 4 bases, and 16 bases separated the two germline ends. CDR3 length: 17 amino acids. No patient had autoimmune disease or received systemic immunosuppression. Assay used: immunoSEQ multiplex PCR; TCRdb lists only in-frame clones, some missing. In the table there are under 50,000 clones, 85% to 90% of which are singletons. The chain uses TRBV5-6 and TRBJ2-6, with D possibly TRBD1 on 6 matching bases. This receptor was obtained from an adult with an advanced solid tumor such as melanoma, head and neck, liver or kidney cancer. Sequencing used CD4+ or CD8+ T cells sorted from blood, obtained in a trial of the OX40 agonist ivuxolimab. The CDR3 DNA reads TGTGCCAGCAGCTTCAGGGGCATAGGGATAGGGGCCAACGTCCTGACTTTC. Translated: CASSFRGIGIGANVLTF.